The T cell receptor (beta chain) under discussion was sequenced for a study of OX40 agonist ivuxolimab in advanced cancers. Whole-study context: Partial responses were achieved by three patients, one with hepatocellular carcinoma and two with cutaneous melanoma.

Sampling times: baseline, cycle 4 day 1, cycle 7 day 1. Findings and caveats of the study: CD8+ T cells showed, on average, more clonal expansion than CD4+ cells. Low levels of normalized T-cell clonal expansion also appeared in some nonresponders.

This clone was detected a few times. As yet, its antigen is unknown. This CDR3 has 15 amino acids. Trimming removed 1 base at V and 4 bases at J, with 11 bases between. Germline assignment: CDR1 SGHAT and CDR2 FQNNGV. The protocol was immunoSEQ multiplex PCR, while the TCRdb copy is restricted to in-frame clones and leaves out a portion. The sample yields some 58,000 clones, around four fifths seen once. The starting material was CD4+ or CD8+ T cells sorted from blood, obtained in a trial of the OX40 agonist ivuxolimab. The TCR comes from an adult with an advanced solid tumor such as melanoma, head and neck, liver or kidney cancer. V gene TRBV11-2 combines with J gene TRBJ2-1; D not certain. CDR3 sequence: CASSLGRLFYNEQFF. The CDR3 DNA follows: TGTGCCAGCAGCTTAGGGCGGCTCTTTTACAATGAGCAGTTCTTC.